The entry below describes one T cell receptor beta chain. Its target is unknown. The CDR3 has 16 residues. The germline V gene has CDR1 LGHNA and CDR2 YSLEER. The V and J ends lost 0 bases and 4 bases respectively, with 10 bases between them. The data were obtained in a study of OX40 agonist ivuxolimab in advanced cancers. Data came from immunoSEQ multiplex PCR; TCRdb stores just in-frame clones and leaves some out. The sample consists of 60,000 to 85,000 clones, about 90% of them appearing once. Findings and caveats of the study: Fewer expanded clones were found on average in CD4+ than in CD8+ T cells.

The gene calls are TRBV4-3 and TRBJ1-6; no clear D. Source: CD4+ or CD8+ T cells sorted from blood, taken in a trial of the OX40 agonist ivuxolimab. The sequence came from an adult with an advanced solid tumor such as melanoma, head and neck, liver or kidney cancer. CDR3 in amino acids: CASSQDQGRYNSPLHF. In nucleotides, the CDR3 is TGCGCCAGCAGCCAAGATCAAGGGAGATATAATTCACCCCTCCACTTT.